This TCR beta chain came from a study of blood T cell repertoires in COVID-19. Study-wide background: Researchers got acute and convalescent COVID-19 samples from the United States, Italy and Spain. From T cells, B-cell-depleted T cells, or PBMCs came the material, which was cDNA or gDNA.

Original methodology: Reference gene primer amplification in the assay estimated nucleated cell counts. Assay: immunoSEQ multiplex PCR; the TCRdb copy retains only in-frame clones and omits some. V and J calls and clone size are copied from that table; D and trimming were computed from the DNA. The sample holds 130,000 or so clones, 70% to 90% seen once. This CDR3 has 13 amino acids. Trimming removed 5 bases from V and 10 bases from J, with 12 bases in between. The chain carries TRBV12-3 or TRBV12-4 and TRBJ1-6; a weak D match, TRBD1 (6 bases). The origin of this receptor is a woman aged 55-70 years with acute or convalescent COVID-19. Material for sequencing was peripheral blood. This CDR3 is CASSRDIGSPLHF. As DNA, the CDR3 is TGTGCCAGCAGTCGGGACATCGGATCACCCCTCCACTTT.